The sequence of this T cell receptor beta chain was determined in a study of blood T cell repertoires in COVID-19. Background on the study: Material from acute and convalescent COVID-19 was sourced from the United States, Italy and Spain.

Authors' analysis steps: It was from reference gene primer amplification that nucleated cell counts were estimated. Assay: immunoSEQ multiplex PCR; the TCRdb copy retains only in-frame clones and omits some. V and J calls and clone size come straight from that table; D and trimming were deduced from the DNA. The table includes around 80,000 clones, roughly 80% detected once. Germline V gene sequence: CDR1 SGHAT, CDR2 FQNNGV. CDR3 length: 13 residues. Deletions cut 3 bases from V and 3 bases from J, with 9 bases between. The rearrangement joins TRBV11-2 to TRBJ2-7, with D unclear. The receptor's source is a human donor in a cohort sampled during active COVID-19. The sequencing sample was made of peripheral blood. This chain's CDR3 is CASSLTLVYEQYF. For the CDR3, the DNA is TGTGCCAGCAGCTTGACATTGGTCTACGAGCAGTACTTC.